What follows describes a single TCR beta chain. Its antigen is still unknown. The data originate from a study of T and B cells in COVID-19 patients. Study information: COVID-19 patients gave peripheral blood either during active infection or after recovery. Comorbidities linked to unfavorable COVID-19 outcome were present in about 90% of the 20 active-infection patients. Active-infection patients were older, median around 62 years, than recovered patients, median around 30 years. Points from the study as a whole: Patients with COVID-19 reportedly showed strongly skewed T cell receptor beta variable and joining gene usage.

There are 19 residues in the CDR3. Trimming took 7 bases from V and 2 from J, leaving 26 bases between them. TRB was amplified from about 250-500 ng of blood genomic DNA. BIOMED2 TRB-A/B primer pools were used in multiplex TRB PCR. TCRdb fed the multiplex PCR reads into MiXCR, producing one record per CDR3 protein. Among approximately 8,100 distinct CDR3 sequences listed, less than 35% were seen once. The chain recombines TRBV12-3 or TRBV12-4 with TRBJ2-2; tentatively, D is TRBD1 or TRBD2 (5 bases each). The receptor was isolated from a human donor with active COVID-19. Material for sequencing was blood. CDR3 residues: CASISNRDGHFQNTGELFF. The CDR3 nucleotides read TGTGCCAGCATATCCAACCGGGACGGCCACTTCCAAAACACCGGGGAGCTGTTTTTT.